Listed below are T cell receptor beta chains from one sample, sequenced in a study of T cell responses to AZD1222 COVID-19 vaccine. Profiled with immunoSEQ multiplex PCR; TCRdb holds only in-frame clones, not every one. This sample has fewer than 200,000 clones, with roughly nine tenths found just once. The sample was peripheral blood, taken on day 0 of AZD1222 vaccination. The receptors shown here come from an adult in good health. CDR3s include the opening cysteine and the closing phenylalanine or tryptophan. The D gene is left open where the match is weak. Not every row has a clone size; where given, it reads once, few, many or a size class.

>.|TRBJ1-1|TRBV7-9|.
CASSSPGITEAFF
TGTGCCAGCAGCTCACCGGGAATCACTGAAGCTTTCTTT
>.|TRBJ2-1|TRBV19|TRBD2
CASSILAGEIYEQFF
TGTGCCAGTAGTATACTAGCGGGAGAAATTTATGAGCAGTTCTTC
>.|TRBJ2-7|TRBV5-1|.
CASSLERDYEQYF
TGCGCCAGCAGCTTGGAACGGGACTACGAGCAGTACTTC
>.|TRBJ2-7|TRBV12-3/TRBV12-4|TRBD1
CASSNGQDSLQYF
TGTGCCAGCAGTAACGGACAGGATTCATTGCAGTACTTC
>once|TRBJ2-2|TRBV27|TRBD2
CASSRLVGRAPNTGELFF
TGTGCCAGCAGTAGGCTAGTCGGGAGGGCCCCGAACACCGGGGAGCTGTTTTTT
>.|TRBJ2-2|TRBV7-9|TRBD2
CASSTRETGELFF
TGTGCCAGCAGCACGCGGGAGACCGGGGAGCTGTTTTTT
>.|TRBJ2-7|TRBV28|.
CASSLVGITYEQYF
TGTGCCAGCAGTTTAGTCGGGATAACCTACGAGCAGTACTTC
>few|TRBJ2-1|TRBV10-2|TRBD2
CASNPTSRYNEQFF
TGCGCCAGCAACCCGACTAGCAGATACAATGAGCAGTTCTTC
>.|TRBJ1-2|TRBV25-1|.
CASSEWEGFLTGYTF
TGTGCCAGCAGTGAATGGGAAGGATTTTTAACGGGCTACACCTTC
>.|TRBJ1-1|TRBV5-1|.
CASSSLSDTEAFF
TGCGCCAGCAGCTCCTTGTCGGACACTGAAGCTTTCTTT
>few|TRBJ1-1|TRBV29-1|.
CSVGPNTEAFF
TGCAGCGTTGGGCCGAACACTGAAGCTTTCTTT
>.|TRBJ2-3|TRBV19|TRBD2
CASNGGRLVGTDTQYF
TGTGCCAGTAATGGCGGGAGATTAGTTGGCACAGATACGCAGTATTTT
>once|TRBJ1-5|TRBV6-5|.
CASRLEEGPQPQHF
TGTGCCAGCAGGCTGGAGGAGGGGCCTCAGCCCCAGCATTTT
>.|TRBJ2-7|TRBV12-1|.
CASSFGGGSDEAGGPSGYEAQYF
.
>.|TRBJ1-5|TRBV19|.
CASSMGPRGQPQHF
TGTGCCAGTAGTATGGGGCCCCGGGGTCAGCCCCAGCATTTT
>.|TRBJ1-1|TRBV19|.
CATKEKWTEAFF
TGTGCCACCAAAGAGAAGTGGACTGAAGCTTTCTTT
>.|TRBJ2-3|TRBV10-1|.
CASTSSGARTDTQYF
TGCGCCAGCACTTCTTCGGGGGCGCGCACAGATACGCAGTATTTT
>.|TRBJ2-7|TRBV18|.
CASSPPVASYEQYF
TGTGCCAGCTCACCACCTGTCGCGTCCTACGAGCAGTACTTC
>.|TRBJ1-1|TRBV2|TRBD1
CASSTDRGGSEAFF
TGTGCCAGCAGTACAGACAGGGGAGGTTCTGAAGCTTTCTTT
>.|TRBJ1-1|TRBV5-1|TRBD1
CASSPRDRGGTEAFF
TGCGCCAGCAGCCCTCGGGACAGGGGTGGCACTGAAGCTTTCTTT